The TCR beta chain described here comes from a study of T cells of healthy individuals. V lost 1 base and J lost 3, with 19 bases in between. The germline V gene encodes CDR1 LGHDT and CDR2 YNNKEL (reference sequence). The CDR3 has 17 amino acids. TCRdb recomputed calls from the 5' RACE reads with MiXCR, one row per CDR3 protein. The sample lists more than 85,000 distinct CDR3 sequences, roughly a sixth occurring once. This clonotype originated in a human donor in good health. The rearrangement uses TRBV3-1 and TRBJ2-7; D remains ambiguous. CDR3 bases: TGTGCCAGCAGCCAAGGTTCATCCGTTACACATTTCTACGAGCAGTACTTC. Translated: CASSQGSSVTHFYEQYF.